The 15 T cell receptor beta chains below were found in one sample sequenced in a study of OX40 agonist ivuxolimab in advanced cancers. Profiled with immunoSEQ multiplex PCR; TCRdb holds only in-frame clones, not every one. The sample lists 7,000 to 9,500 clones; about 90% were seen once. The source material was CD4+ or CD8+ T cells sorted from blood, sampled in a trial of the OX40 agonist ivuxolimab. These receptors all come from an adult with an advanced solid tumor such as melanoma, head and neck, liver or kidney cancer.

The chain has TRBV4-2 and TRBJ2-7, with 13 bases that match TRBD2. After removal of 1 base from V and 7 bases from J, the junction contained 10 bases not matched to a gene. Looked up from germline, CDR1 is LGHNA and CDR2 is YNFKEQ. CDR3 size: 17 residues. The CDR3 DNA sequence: TGTGCCAGCAGCCAAGCCTGGGGGACTAGCGGGGAGGGAGAGCAGTACTTC. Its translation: CASSQAWGTSGEGEQYF.

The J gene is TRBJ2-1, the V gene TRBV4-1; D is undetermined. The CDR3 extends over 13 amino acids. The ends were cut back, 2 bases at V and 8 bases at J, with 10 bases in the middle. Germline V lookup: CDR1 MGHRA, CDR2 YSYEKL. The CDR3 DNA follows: TGCGCCAGCAGCCAATTCTTAGCCTATGAGCAGTTCTTC. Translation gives CASSQFLAYEQFF.

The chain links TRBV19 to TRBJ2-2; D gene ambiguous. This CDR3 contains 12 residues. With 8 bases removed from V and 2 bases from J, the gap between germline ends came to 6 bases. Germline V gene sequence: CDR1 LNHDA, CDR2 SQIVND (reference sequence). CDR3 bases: TGTGCCAGTTTCAGAAACACCGGGGAGCTGTTTTTT. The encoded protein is CASFRNTGELFF.

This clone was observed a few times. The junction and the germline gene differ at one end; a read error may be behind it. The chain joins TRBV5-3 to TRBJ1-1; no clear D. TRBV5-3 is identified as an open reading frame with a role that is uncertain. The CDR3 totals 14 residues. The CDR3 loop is CASSLVAGVTEAFF. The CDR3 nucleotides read TGTGCCAGCAGCTTGGTAGCTGGGGTCACTGAAGCTTTCTTT.

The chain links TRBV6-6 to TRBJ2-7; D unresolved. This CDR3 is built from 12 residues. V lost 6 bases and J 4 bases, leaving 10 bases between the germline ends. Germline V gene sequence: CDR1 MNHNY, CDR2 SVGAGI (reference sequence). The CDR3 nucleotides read TGTGCCAGCAGCGCCGACCCGTACGAGCAGTACTTC. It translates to CASSADPYEQYF.

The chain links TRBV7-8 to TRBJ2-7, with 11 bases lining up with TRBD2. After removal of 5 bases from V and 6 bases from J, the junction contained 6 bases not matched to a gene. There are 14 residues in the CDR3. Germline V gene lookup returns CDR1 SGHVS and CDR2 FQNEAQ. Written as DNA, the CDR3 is TGTGCCAGCAGCCCACTAGCGGGAGAGGCCGAGCAGTACTTC. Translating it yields CASSPLAGEAEQYF.

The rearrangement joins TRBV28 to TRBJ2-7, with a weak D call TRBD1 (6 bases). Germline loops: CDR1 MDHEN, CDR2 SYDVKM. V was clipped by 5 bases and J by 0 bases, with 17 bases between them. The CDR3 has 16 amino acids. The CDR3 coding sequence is TGTGCCAGCAGTCCCACCCCCGGACAGTTCTCCTACGAGCAGTACTTC. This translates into CASSPTPGQFSYEQYF.

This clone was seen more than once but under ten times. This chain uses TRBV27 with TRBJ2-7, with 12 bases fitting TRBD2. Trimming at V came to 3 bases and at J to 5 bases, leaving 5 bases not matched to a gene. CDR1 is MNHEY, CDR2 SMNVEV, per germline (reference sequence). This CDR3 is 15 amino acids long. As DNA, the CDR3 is TGTGCCAGCAGTTTTCTAGCGGGAGGGCCCGACGAGCAGTACTTC. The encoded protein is CASSFLAGGPDEQYF.

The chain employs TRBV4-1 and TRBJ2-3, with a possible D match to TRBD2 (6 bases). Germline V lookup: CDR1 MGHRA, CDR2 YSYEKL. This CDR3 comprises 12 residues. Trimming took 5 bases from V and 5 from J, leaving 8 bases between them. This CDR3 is CASSGGEDTQYF. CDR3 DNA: TGCGCCAGCAGCGGAGGGGAAGATACGCAGTATTTT.

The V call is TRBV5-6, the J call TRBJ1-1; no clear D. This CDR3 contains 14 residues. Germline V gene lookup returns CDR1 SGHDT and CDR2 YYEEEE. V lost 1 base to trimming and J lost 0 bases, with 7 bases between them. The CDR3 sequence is CASSLRTLNTEAFF. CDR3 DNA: TGTGCCAGCAGCTTGCGGACGTTGAACACTGAAGCTTTCTTT.

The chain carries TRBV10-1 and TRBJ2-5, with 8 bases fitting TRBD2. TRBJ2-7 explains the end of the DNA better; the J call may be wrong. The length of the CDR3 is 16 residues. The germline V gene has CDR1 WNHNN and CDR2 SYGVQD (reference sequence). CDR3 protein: CASSESLSGTRSEQYF. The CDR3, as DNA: TGCGCCAGCAGTGAGTCTCTTAGCGGGACCCGGAGCGAGCAGTACTTC.

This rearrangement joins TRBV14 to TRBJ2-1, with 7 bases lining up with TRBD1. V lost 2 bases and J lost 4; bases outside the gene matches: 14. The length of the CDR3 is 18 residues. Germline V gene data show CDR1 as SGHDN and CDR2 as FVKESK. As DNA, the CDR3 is TGTGCCAGCAGCCAAAAATGGAGTCTACAGGGGACGTACAATGAGCAGTTCTTC. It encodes CASSQKWSLQGTYNEQFF. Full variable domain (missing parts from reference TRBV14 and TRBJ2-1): EAGVTQFPSHSVIEKGQTVTLRCDPISGHDNLYWYRRVMGKEIKFLLHFVKESKQDESGMPNNRFLAERTGGTYSTLKVQPAELEDSGVYFCASSQKWSLQGTYNEQFFGPGTRLTVL.

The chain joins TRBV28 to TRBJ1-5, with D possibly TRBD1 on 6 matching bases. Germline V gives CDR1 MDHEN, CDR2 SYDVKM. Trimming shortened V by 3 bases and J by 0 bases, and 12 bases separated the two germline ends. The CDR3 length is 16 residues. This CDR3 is CASSFGDNYSNQPQHF. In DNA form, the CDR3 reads TGTGCCAGCAGTTTCGGGGACAACTATAGCAATCAGCCCCAGCATTTT.

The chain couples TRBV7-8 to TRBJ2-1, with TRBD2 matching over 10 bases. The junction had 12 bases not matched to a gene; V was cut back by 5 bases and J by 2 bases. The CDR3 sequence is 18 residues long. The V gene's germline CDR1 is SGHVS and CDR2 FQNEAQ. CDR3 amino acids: CASSLGASGSLAYNEQFF. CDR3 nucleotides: TGTGCCAGCAGCCTAGGGGCTAGCGGGAGTTTGGCCTACAATGAGCAGTTCTTC.

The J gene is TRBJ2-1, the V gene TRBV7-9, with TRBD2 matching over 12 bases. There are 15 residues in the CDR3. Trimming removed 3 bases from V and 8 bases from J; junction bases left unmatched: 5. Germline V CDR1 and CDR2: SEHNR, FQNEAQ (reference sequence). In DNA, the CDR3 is TGTGCCAGCAGCTTTCCGACTAGCGGGAGCGATGAGCAGTTCTTC. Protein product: CASSFPTSGSDEQFF.